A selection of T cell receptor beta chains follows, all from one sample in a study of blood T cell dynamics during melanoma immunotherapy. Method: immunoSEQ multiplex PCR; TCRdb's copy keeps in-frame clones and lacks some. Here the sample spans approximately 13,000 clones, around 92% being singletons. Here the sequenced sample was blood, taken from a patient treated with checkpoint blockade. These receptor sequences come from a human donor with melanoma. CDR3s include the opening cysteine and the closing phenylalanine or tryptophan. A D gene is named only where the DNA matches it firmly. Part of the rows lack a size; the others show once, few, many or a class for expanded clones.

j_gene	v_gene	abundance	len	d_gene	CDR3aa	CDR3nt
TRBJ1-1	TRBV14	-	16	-	CASSPTVGGRGTEAFF	TGTGCCAGCAGCCCAACCGTGGGGGGACGAGGGACTGAAGCTTTCTTT
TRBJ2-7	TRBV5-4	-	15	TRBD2	CASSGGENQNYEQYF	TGTGCCAGCAGCGGGGGGGAGAACCAGAACTACGAGCAGTACTTC
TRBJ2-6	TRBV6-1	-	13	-	CASRPTGANVLTF	TGTGCCAGCAGGCCAACTGGGGCCAACGTCCTGACTTTC
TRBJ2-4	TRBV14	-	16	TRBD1	CASSLSRQGTKNIQYF	TGTGCCAGCAGCCTCTCGCGACAGGGTACCAAAAACATTCAGTACTTC
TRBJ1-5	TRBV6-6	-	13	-	CASSRWGAQPQHF	TGTGCCAGCAGTCGTTGGGGGGCCCAGCCCCAGCATTTT
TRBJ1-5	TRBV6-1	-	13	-	CASSQQPNQPQHF	TGTGCCAGCAGTCAACAGCCAAATCAGCCCCAGCATTTT
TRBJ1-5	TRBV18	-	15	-	CASSPPRGPNQPQHF	TGTGCCAGCTCACCACCGAGGGGCCCCAATCAGCCCCAGCATTTT
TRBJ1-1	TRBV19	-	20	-	CASTSPRARSGAASWTEAFF	TGTGCCAGTACCTCTCCTAGAGCCAGGTCCGGGGCCGCTAGTTGGACTGAAGCTTTCTTT
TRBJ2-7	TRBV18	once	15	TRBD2	CASSSLGSGSYEQYF	TGTGCCAGCTCCTCCTTGGGTAGCGGGAGTTACGAGCAGTACTTC
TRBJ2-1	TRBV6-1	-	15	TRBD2	CATVLAGQPPYEQFF	TGTGCCACCGTCCTAGCGGGCCAGCCACCCTATGAGCAGTTCTTC
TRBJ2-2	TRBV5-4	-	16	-	CASRFGTPVNTGELFF	TGTGCCAGCAGGTTTGGGACTCCCGTGAACACCGGGGAGCTGTTTTTT
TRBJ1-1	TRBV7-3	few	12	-	CASSNRNTEAFF	TGTGCCAGCAGTAATAGGAACACTGAAGCTTTCTTT
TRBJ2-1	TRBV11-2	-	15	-	CASSWPRGKYNEQFF	TGTGCCAGCAGCTGGCCCCGGGGGAAGTACAATGAGCAGTTCTTC
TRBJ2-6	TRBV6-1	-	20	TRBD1	CASSEYGWGQRPSGANVLTF	TGTGCCAGCAGTGAATATGGGTGGGGACAGAGACCCTCTGGGGCCAACGTCCTGACTTTC
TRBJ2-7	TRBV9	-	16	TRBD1	CASSARGPGQDYEQYF	TGTGCCAGCAGCGCCAGAGGGCCGGGACAGGACTACGAGCAGTACTTC
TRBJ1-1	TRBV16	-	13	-	CASSRTVNTEAFF	TGTGCCAGCAGCCGGACAGTAAACACTGAAGCTTTCTTT
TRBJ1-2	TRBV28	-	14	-	CASSFLGGAWGYTF	TGTGCCAGCAGTTTCCTAGGTGGGGCATGGGGCTACACCTTC
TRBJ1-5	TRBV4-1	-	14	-	CASSQVRGNQPQHF	TGCGCCAGCAGCCAAGTGAGGGGGAATCAGCCCCAGCATTTT
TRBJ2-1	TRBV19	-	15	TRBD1	CASSSQGASYNEQFF	TGTGCCAGTAGCTCACAGGGGGCATCCTACAATGAGCAGTTCTTC
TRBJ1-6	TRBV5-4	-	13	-	CASSLIGDSPLHF	TGTGCCAGCAGCTTGATAGGGGATTCACCCCTCCACTTT
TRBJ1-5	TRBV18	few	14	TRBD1	CASSPGTGGQPQHF	TGTGCCAGCTCACCAGGGACAGGGGGCCAGCCCCAGCATTTT
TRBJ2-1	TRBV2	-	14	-	CASSEGPLYNEQFF	TGTGCCAGCAGTGAAGGGCCCCTCTACAATGAGCAGTTCTTC
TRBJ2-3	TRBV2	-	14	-	CASHERLAVVTQYF	TGTGCCAGCCACGAGAGGCTAGCAGTGGTTACGCAGTATTTT
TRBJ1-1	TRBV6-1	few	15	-	CASRAGWGWNTEAFF	TGTGCCAGCAGGGCCGGGTGGGGTTGGAACACTGAAGCTTTCTTT
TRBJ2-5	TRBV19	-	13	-	CASSRSFQETQYF	TGTGCCAGTTCACGGTCGTTTCAAGAGACCCAGTACTTC
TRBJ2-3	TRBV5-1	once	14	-	CASSLGASTDTQYF	TGCGCCAGCAGCTTGGGCGCTAGCACAGATACGCAGTATTTT
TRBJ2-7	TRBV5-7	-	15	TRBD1	CASTRQGALSYEQYF	TGTGCCAGCACCCGACAGGGGGCGCTTTCCTACGAGCAGTACTTC
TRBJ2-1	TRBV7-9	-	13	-	CASSLVLGNEQFF	TGTGCCAGCAGCTTAGTATTGGGGAATGAGCAGTTCTTC
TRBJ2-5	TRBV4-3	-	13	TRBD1	CASSHDRAQGQYF	TGCGCCAGCAGCCACGACAGGGCCCAGGGGCAGTACTTC
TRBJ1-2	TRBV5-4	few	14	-	CASSWDSSNYGYTF	TGTGCCAGCAGCTGGGACTCAAGCAACTATGGCTACACCTTC
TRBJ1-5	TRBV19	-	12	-	CASSIGNQPQHF	TGTGCCAGTAGTATCGGGAATCAGCCCCAGCATTTT
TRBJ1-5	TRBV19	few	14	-	CASRDRNSNQPQHF	TGTGCCAGTAGGGACAGAAATAGCAATCAGCCCCAGCATTTT
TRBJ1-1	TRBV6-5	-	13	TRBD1	CASRDRDRTEAFF	TGTGCCAGCAGGGACAGGGATCGCACTGAAGCTTTCTTT